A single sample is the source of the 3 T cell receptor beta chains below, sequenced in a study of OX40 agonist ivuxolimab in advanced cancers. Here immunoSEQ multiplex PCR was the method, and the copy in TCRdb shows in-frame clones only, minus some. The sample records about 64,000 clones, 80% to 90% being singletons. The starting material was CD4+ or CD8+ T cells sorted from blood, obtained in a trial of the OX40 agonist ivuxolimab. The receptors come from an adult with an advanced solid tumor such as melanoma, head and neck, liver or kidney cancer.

The CDR3: CASKSGTSGRAGQETQYF. The CDR3 DNA follows: TGTGCCAGCAAATCCGGGACTAGCGGGAGGGCCGGCCAAGAGACCCAGTACTTC. V usage is TRBV27 and J usage is TRBJ2-5; TRBD2 agrees at 16 bases. This CDR3 contains 18 residues. Per the germline V gene, CDR1 is MNHEY and CDR2 is SMNVEV (reference sequence). J lost 1 base, V lost 7 bases, and 9 bases had no gene match.

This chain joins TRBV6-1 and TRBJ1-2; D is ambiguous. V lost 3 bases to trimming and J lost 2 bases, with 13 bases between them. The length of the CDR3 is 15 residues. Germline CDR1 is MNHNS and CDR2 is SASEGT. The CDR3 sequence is CASSDRGRSNYGYTF. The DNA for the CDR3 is TGTGCCAGCAGTGACCGGGGAAGGAGCAACTATGGCTACACCTTC.

The CDR3 sequence: CASSLDRHEQYF. DNA for the CDR3: TGTGCCAGCAGCTTAGATCGCCACGAGCAGTACTTC. The chain carries TRBV11-2 and TRBJ2-7; no firm D call. Looked up from germline, CDR1 is SGHAT and CDR2 is FQNNGV. Trimming left V 0 bases short and J 5 bases short, with 5 bases between. The CDR3 has 12 residues. Complete variable domain (other parts from reference TRBV11-2 and TRBJ2-7): EAGVAQSPRYKIIEKRQSVAFWCNPISGHATLYWYQQILGQGPKLLIQFQNNGVVDDSQLPKDRFSAERLKGVDSTLKIQPAKLEDSAVYLCASSLDRHEQYFGPGTRLTVT.